This TCR beta chain was profiled in a study of T cells in Graves' hyperthyroidism and ophthalmopathy. The TCR beta CDR3 regions underwent amplification using RNA transcripts as the source. TCR CDR3 underwent first-round RT-PCR with the HTBI primer set. Using its own MiXCR run on the multiplex PCR reads, TCRdb lists one record per CDR3 protein. Seen here are about 380,000 distinct CDR3 sequences, around 20% observed once, and the top ten hold 40%. Ophthalmopathy cases scored 3 or more on the Clinical Activity Score and 4 or more on NOSPECS grade, with duration below 3 months. Fresh 10 ml peripheral blood yielded PBMCs. CDR1 is MNHEY, CDR2 SMNVEV, per germline (reference sequence). Trimming at V came to 5 bases and at J to 6 bases, leaving 12 bases not matched to a gene. The CDR3 is 16 amino acids.

The chain couples TRBV27 to TRBJ2-7; 11 nucleotides agree with TRBD2. The specimen was blood. The origin of this receptor is a man younger than 35 with Graves' ophthalmopathy. The CDR3 bases are TGTGCCAGCAGTATGCTAGCGGGGGGCCCCTTTCCCGAGCAGTACTTC. Residues: CASSMLAGGPFPEQYF.